Listed below are T cell receptor beta chains from one sample, sequenced in a study of CD8 T cells in cerebrospinal fluid in Alzheimer's disease. TCRdb reprocessed the 10x single-cell sequencing reads, keeping one entry per CDR3 protein, no DNA. The sample table sets out approximately 1,100 distinct CDR3 sequences. Sequenced input: cerebrospinal fluid. Every receptor here comes from a human donor with Alzheimer's disease. CDR3s include the opening cysteine and the closing phenylalanine or tryptophan. Each record gives: J gene, CDR3 length, V gene, clone size, CDR3 protein. Expanded clones are given a class, and other clones once, few, many or no size at all.

J: TRBJ1-4
length: 12
V: TRBV28
size: medium-sized
CDR3: CASTTGWEKLFF

J: TRBJ2-3
length: 17
V: TRBV20-1
size: large
CDR3: CSALGPGLAGSTDTQYF

J: TRBJ2-1
length: 15
V: TRBV20-1
size: medium-sized
CDR3: CSARGPGRADNEQFF

J: TRBJ2-3
length: 16
V: TRBV28
size: large
CDR3: CASSGTGTGTRDTQYF

J: TRBJ2-5
length: 15
V: TRBV11-2
size: medium-sized
CDR3: CASSLPTGAGETQYF

J: TRBJ2-7
length: 17
V: TRBV5-1
size: medium-sized
CDR3: CASSPGASWGEGYEQYF

J: TRBJ1-1
length: 14
V: TRBV21-1
size: medium-sized
CDR3: CASSTDRGNTEAFF

J: TRBJ2-1
length: 15
V: TRBV9
size: medium-sized
CDR3: CASRRTEGFHNEQFF

J: TRBJ1-4
length: 12
V: TRBV20-1
size: medium-sized
CDR3: CSARPRGEKLFF

J: TRBJ1-1
length: 14
V: TRBV7-9
size: large
CDR3: CASFALAVSTEAFF

J: TRBJ1-2
length: 16
V: TRBV24-1
size: medium-sized
CDR3: CATSDGTGSARYGYTF

J: TRBJ2-3
length: 13
V: TRBV4-2
size: medium-sized
CDR3: CASSQDGADTQYF

J: TRBJ2-4
length: 15
V: TRBV5-5
size: large
CDR3: CASSLEHLNGDIQYF

J: TRBJ2-7
length: 12
V: TRBV19
size: medium-sized
CDR3: CASSHPRGEQYF

J: TRBJ1-1
length: 13
V: TRBV12-3/TRBV12-4
size: medium-sized
CDR3: CASSLQGNTEAFF

J: TRBJ2-2
length: 15
V: TRBV2
size: medium-sized
CDR3: CASSETSGIPGELFF

J: TRBJ2-2
length: 16
V: TRBV5-4
size: medium-sized
CDR3: CASSLGDRLNTGELFF

J: TRBJ2-1
length: 12
V: TRBV12-3/TRBV12-4
size: medium-sized
CDR3: CASSRRVDEQFF

J: TRBJ2-3
length: 13
V: TRBV10-3
size: large
CDR3: CASGTSGTDTQYF

J: TRBJ1-1
length: 14
V: TRBV11-2
size: large
CDR3: CASSFVQGIAEAFF

J: TRBJ1-1
length: 13
V: TRBV5-1
size: medium-sized
CDR3: CATRGGQNTEAFF

J: TRBJ2-7
length: 15
V: TRBV14
size: large
CDR3: CASSQFSGQGYEQYF

J: TRBJ2-5
length: 14
V: TRBV5-4
size: medium-sized
CDR3: CASSPPGGLRTQYF

J: TRBJ2-1
length: 15
V: TRBV15
size: large
CDR3: CATSRDLAGATEQFF

J: TRBJ2-1
length: 15
V: TRBV5-1
size: medium-sized
CDR3: CASAPAGASYNEQFF

J: TRBJ2-2
length: 16
V: TRBV6-5
size: medium-sized
CDR3: CASSHIQGLDTGELFF

J: TRBJ1-6
length: 14
V: TRBV12-3/TRBV12-4
size: large
CDR3: CASSLSSINSPLHF

J: TRBJ2-3
length: 13
V: TRBV12-3/TRBV12-4
size: medium-sized
CDR3: CASTQVFGDTQYF

J: TRBJ1-1
length: 19
V: TRBV7-2
size: large
CDR3: CASSLPTDIRSRQNTEAFF

J: TRBJ2-1
length: 13
V: TRBV7-2
size: medium-sized
CDR3: CASSTDNYNEQFF

J: TRBJ2-7
length: 14
V: TRBV11-2
size: medium-sized
CDR3: CASRRQGSNYEQYF

J: TRBJ2-7
length: 17
V: TRBV20-1
size: medium-sized
CDR3: CSARARGTSGISYEQYF

J: TRBJ2-7
length: 15
V: TRBV6-1
size: medium-sized
CDR3: CASRPRTGDSYEQYF

J: TRBJ1-1
length: 14
V: TRBV9
size: medium-sized
CDR3: CASSVAGGQTEAFF

J: TRBJ1-4
length: 14
V: TRBV3-1
size: medium-sized
CDR3: CASSQAGAREKLFF

J: TRBJ1-2
length: 13
V: TRBV6-5
size: medium-sized
CDR3: CASSGDRGYGYTF

J: TRBJ2-5
length: 15
V: TRBV14
size: large
CDR3: CASSQDQPGWETQYF

J: TRBJ1-4
length: 15
V: TRBV7-2
size: medium-sized
CDR3: CASSLGGYSNEKLFF

J: TRBJ2-3
length: 13
V: TRBV5-1
size: medium-sized
CDR3: CASAGQGIDTQYF

J: TRBJ2-6
length: 17
V: TRBV9
size: -
CDR3: CASSGTGGAAGANVLTF

J: TRBJ1-5
length: 14
V: TRBV6-6
size: large
CDR3: CASSLHESNQPQHF

J: TRBJ2-2
length: 18
V: TRBV9
size: medium-sized
CDR3: CASSVGGRWDLNTGELFF

J: TRBJ1-1
length: 15
V: TRBV19
size: medium-sized
CDR3: CASSYGAGWDTEAFF